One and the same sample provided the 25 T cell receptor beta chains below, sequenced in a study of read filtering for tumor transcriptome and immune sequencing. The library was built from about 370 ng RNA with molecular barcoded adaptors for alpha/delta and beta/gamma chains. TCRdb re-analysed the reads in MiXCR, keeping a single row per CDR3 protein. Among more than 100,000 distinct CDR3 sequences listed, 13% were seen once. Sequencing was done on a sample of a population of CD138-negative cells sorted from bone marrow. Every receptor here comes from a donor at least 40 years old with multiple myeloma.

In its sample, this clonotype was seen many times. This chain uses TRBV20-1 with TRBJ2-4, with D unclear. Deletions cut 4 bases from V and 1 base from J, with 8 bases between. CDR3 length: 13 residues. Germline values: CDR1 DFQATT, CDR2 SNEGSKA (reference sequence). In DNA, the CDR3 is TGCAGTGCTATTCCCCCCGCCAAAAACATTCAGTACTTC. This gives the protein CSAIPPAKNIQYF.

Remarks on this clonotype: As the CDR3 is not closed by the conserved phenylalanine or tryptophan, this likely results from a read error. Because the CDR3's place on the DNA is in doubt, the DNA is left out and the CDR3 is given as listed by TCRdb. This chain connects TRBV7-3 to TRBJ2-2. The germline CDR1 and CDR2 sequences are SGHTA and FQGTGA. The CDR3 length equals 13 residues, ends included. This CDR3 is CASSLDNTGELFI.

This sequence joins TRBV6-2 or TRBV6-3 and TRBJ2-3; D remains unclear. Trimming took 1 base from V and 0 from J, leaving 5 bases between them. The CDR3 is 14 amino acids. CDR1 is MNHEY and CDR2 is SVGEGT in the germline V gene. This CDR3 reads CASSYWPSTDTQYF. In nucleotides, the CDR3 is TGTGCCAGCAGTTACTGGCCCAGCACAGATACGCAGTATTTT.

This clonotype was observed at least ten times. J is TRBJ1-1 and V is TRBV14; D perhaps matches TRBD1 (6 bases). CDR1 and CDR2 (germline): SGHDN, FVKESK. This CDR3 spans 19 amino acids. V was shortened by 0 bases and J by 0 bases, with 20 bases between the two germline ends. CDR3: CASSQDRGNVARMNTEAFF. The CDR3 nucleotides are TGTGCCAGCAGCCAAGATAGGGGGAACGTGGCCAGAATGAACACTGAAGCTTTCTTT.

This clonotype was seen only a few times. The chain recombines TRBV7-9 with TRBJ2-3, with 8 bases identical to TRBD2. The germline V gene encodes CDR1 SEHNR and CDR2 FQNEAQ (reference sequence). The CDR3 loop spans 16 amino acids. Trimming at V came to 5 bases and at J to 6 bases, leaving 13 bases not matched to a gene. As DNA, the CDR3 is TGTGCCAGCAGCCGGGCATCAACGGGAGGGAGCGATACGCAGTATTTT. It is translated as CASSRASTGGSDTQYF. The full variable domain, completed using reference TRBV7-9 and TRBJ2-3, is DTGVSQNPRHKITKRGQNVTFRCDPISEHNRLYWYRQTLGQGPEFLTYFQNEAQLEKSRLLSDRFSAERPKGSFSTLEIQRTEQGDSAMYLCASSRASTGGSDTQYFGPGTRLTVL.

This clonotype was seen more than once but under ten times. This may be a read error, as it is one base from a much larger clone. The chain's CDR3 is CASSPGTTDTQCF. In DNA form, the CDR3 reads TGTGCCAGCAGCCCGGGGACCACAGATACGCAGTGTTTT. This chain links TRBV7-2 with TRBJ2-3; D may correspond to TRBD1 or TRBD2 (5 bases each). The CDR3 sequence is 13 residues long. From germline, CDR1 is SGHTA and CDR2 FQGNSA. The full variable domain, with the rest looked up from reference TRBV7-2 and TRBJ2-3, is GAGVSQSPSNKVTEKGKDVELRCDPISGHTALYWYRQSLGQGLEFLIYFQGNSAPDKSGLPSDRFSAERTGGSVSTLTIQRTQQEDSAVYLCASSPGTTDTQCFGPGTRLTVL.

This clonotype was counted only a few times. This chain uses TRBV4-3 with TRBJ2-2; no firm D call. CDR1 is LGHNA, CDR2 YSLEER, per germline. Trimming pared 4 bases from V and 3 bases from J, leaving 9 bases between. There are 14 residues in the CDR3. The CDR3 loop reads CASSPLGDTGELFF. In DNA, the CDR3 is TGCGCCAGCAGCCCGCTGGGCGACACCGGGGAGCTGTTTTTT.

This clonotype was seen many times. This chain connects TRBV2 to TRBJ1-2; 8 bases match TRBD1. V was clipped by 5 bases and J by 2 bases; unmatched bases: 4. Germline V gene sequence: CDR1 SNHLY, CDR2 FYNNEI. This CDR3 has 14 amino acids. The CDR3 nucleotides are TGTGCCAGCAGTACGGGACAGGTCAACTATGGCTACACCTTC. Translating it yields CASSTGQVNYGYTF.

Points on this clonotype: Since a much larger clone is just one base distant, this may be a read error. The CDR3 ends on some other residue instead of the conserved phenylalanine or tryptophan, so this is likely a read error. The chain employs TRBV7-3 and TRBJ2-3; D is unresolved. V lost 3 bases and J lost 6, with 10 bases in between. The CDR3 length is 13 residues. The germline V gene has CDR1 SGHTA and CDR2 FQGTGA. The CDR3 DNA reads TGTGCCAGCAGCTTGTCTGGGCACGATACGCAGTATCTT. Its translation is CASSLSGHDTQYL.

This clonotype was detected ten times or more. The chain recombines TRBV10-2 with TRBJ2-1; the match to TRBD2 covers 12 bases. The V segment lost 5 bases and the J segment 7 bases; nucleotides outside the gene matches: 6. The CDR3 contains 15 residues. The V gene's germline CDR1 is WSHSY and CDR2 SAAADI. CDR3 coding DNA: TGCGCCAGCAGTACGAGACTAGCGGGAGTGAATGAGCAGTTCTTC. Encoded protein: CASSTRLAGVNEQFF.

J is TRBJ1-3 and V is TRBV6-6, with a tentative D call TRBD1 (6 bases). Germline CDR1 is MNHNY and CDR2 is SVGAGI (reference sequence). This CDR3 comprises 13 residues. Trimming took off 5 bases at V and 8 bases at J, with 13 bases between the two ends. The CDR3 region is CASSQGFQDTIYF. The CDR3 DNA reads TGTGCCAGCAGTCAGGGGTTTCAAGACACCATATATTTT.

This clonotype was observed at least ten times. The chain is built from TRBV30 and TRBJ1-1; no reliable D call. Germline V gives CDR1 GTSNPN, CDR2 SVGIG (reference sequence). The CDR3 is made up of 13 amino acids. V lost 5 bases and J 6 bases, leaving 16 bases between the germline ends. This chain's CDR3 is CAWDTLWASEAFF. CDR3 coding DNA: TGTGCCTGGGATACCCTTTGGGCATCTGAAGCTTTCTTT.

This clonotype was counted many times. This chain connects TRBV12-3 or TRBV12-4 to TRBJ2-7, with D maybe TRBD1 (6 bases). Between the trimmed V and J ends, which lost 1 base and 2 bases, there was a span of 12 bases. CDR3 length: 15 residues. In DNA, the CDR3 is TGTGCCAGCAGTTTAGGATGGGACACCCCCTACGAGCAGTACTTC. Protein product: CASSLGWDTPYEQYF.

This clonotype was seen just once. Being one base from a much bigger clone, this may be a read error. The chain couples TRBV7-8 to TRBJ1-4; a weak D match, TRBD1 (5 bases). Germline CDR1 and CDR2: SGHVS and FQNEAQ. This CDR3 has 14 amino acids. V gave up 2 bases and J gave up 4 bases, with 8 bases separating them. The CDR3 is CASSLCGGNEKLFF. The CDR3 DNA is TGTGCCAGCAGCTTATGCGGGGGTAATGAAAAACTGTTTTTT.

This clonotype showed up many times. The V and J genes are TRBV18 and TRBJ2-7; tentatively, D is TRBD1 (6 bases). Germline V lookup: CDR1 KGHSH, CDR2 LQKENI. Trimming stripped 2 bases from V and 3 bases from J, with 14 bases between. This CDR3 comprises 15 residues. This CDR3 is CASSPFRDTVYEQYF. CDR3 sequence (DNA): TGTGCCAGCTCACCATTTCGGGACACTGTCTACGAGCAGTACTTC. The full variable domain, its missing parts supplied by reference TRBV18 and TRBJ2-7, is NAGVMQNPRHLVRRRGQEARLRCSPMKGHSHVYWYRQLPEEGLKFMVYLQKENIIDESGMPKERFSAEFPKEGPSILRIQQVVRGDSAAYFCASSPFRDTVYEQYFGPGTRLTVT.

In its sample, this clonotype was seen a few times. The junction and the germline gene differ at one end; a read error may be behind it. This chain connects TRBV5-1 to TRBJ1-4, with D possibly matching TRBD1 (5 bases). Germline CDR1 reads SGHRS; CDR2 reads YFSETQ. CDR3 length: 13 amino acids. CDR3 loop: CASSLRFRGRQLF. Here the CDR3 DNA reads TGCGCCAGCAGCTTGCGTTTTAGGGGCCGCCAGCTTTTT.

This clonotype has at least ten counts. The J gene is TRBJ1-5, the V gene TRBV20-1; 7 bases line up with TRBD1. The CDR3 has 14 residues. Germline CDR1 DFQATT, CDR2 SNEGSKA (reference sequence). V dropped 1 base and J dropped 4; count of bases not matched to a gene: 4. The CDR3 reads CSARVGTDNQPQHF. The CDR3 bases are TGCAGTGCTAGAGTGGGGACAGATAATCAGCCCCAGCATTTT.

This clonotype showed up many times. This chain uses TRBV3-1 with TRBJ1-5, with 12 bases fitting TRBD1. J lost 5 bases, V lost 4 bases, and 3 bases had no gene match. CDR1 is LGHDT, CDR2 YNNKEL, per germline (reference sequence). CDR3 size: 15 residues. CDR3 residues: CASSPGTGGYQPQHF. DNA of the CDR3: TGTGCCAGCAGCCCCGGGACAGGGGGCTATCAGCCCCAGCATTTT.

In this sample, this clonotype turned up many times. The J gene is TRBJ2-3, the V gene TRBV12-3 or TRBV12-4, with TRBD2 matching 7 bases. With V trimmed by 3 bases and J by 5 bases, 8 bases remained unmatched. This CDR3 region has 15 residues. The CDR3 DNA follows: TGTGCCAGCAGTTTGGTGGGGGGGAATTTAGATACGCAGTATTTT. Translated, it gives CASSLVGGNLDTQYF.

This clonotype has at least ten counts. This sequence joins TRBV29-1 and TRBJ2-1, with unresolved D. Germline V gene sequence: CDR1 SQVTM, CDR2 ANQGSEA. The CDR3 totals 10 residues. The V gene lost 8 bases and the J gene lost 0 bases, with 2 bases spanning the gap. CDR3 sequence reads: CSYSYNEQFF. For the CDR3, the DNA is TGCAGCTACTCCTACAATGAGCAGTTCTTC.

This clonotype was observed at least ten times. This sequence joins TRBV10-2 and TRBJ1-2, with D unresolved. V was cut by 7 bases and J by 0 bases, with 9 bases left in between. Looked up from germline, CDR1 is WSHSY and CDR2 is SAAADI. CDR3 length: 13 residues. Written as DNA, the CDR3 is TGCGCCAGCAACGGGCAGCCTAACTATGGCTACACCTTC. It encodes CASNGQPNYGYTF.

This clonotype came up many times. In DNA form, the CDR3 reads TGCGCCAGCAGCCAAGCGTTCCCAGGGGGAGTGAACACCGGGGAGCTGTTTTTT. This codes for CASSQAFPGGVNTGELFF. This sequence joins TRBV4-1 and TRBJ2-2, with 7 bases identical to TRBD1. V shed 1 base and J 1 base; nucleotides not matched to a gene: 9. The CDR3 totals 18 residues. Germline V CDR1 and CDR2: MGHRA, YSYEKL.

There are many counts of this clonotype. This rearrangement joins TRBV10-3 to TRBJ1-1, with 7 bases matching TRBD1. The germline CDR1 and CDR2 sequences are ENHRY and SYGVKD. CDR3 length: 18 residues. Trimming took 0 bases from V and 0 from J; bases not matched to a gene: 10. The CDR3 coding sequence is TGTGCCATCAGTGAGTCGAGGGGGACAGAGAGCATGAACACTGAAGCTTTCTTT. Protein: CAISESRGTESMNTEAFF.

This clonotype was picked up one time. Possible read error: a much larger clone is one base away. CDR3 in DNA: TGTGCCAGCAGCCATGGAGGGTTCAGCTACACCTTC. It encodes CASSHGGFSYTF. The chain combines TRBV3-1 with TRBJ1-2; D not certain. The ends were cut back, 3 bases at V and 9 bases at J, with 11 bases in the middle. Looked up from germline, CDR1 is LGHDT and CDR2 is YNNKEL (reference sequence). CDR3 length: 12 amino acids.

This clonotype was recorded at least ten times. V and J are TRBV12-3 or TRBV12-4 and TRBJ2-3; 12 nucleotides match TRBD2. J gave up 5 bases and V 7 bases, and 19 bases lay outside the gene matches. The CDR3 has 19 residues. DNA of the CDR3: TGTGCCAGCACCCTCCTTCCCGGGACTAGCGGGTTCAACGAAGATACGCAGTATTTT. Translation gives CASTLLPGTSGFNEDTQYF.